These 24 T cell receptor beta chains share one sample of origin, sequenced in a study of breast tumors, draining lymph nodes, adjacent tissues. Breast cancer patients provided tissue from their axillary draining lymph nodes. MiXCR was run by TCRdb on the multiplex PCR reads, yielding one entry per CDR3 protein. Among approximately 130,000 distinct CDR3 sequences listed, approximately 21% were seen once. The sequencing input was axillary lymph node tissue. The receptors come from a female donor with breast cancer. Some clones in this sample may be carry-over from other donors' samples.

This clonotype showed up many times. The chain uses TRBV24-1 and TRBJ2-1; perhaps TRBD1 as D (6 bases). From germline, CDR1 is KGHDR and CDR2 SFDVKD. The CDR3 covers 13 residues. V shed 3 bases and J shed 5 bases, with 7 bases lying between them. The CDR3 DNA reads as TGTGCCACCAGTGATCAGGGGAACAATGAGCAGTTCTTC. Protein product: CATSDQGNNEQFF.

As regards this clonotype: The junction does not match germline at one end; this may be a read error. The J gene is TRBJ1-6, the V gene TRBV18, with D maybe TRBD1 (6 bases). This CDR3 is 16 amino acids long. CDR1 is KGHSH, CDR2 LQKENI, per germline. CDR3 nucleotides: TGTGCCAGCTCACCATCGGACAGACCATATAATTCACCCCCCCACTTT. Translating it yields CASSPSDRPYNSPPHF.

The chain links TRBV6-4 to TRBJ2-2; D is perhaps TRBD2 (6 bases). Trimming stripped 2 bases from V and 5 bases from J, with 9 bases between. The CDR3 has 14 residues. CDR1 is MRHNA and CDR2 is SNTAGT in the germline V gene. CDR3 in DNA: TGTGCCAGCAGTGACGTGGAGGGGACCGGGGAGCTGTTTTTT. This sequence encodes CASSDVEGTGELFF.

This clonotype has a count of ten or more. The rearrangement links TRBV2 to TRBJ2-5; D call uncertain. There are 15 residues in the CDR3. The V end lost 4 bases, the J end lost 7 bases, and 19 bases lay between the germline ends. Germline loops: CDR1 SNHLY, CDR2 FYNNEI. CDR3 in DNA: TGTGCCAGCAGTGTCCGGAGCAAACACGTCGGGACCCAGTACTTC. This translates into CASSVRSKHVGTQYF.

The table lists this clonotype with many counts. The rearrangement joins TRBV24-1 to TRBJ2-5, with D unclear. This CDR3 spans 12 amino acids. Per germline, CDR1 KGHDR and CDR2 SFDVKD. V lost 7 bases and J lost 1, with 6 bases in between. CDR3 protein: CATSKTQETQYF. Written as DNA, the CDR3 is TGTGCCACCAGCAAGACCCAAGAGACCCAGTACTTC.

Comments on this clonotype: With a much larger clone just one base away, this may be a read error. The gene calls are TRBV7-9 and TRBJ2-1, with 11 nucleotides matching TRBD2. V gave up 5 bases and J gave up 8 bases; unmatched junction bases: 11. The CDR3 is made up of 16 amino acids. The V gene's germline CDR1 is SEHNR and CDR2 FQNEAQ (reference sequence). The CDR3, as DNA: TGTGCCAGCAGCGTCTTCCTAGCGGGAGGTGGCGATGAGCAGTTCTTC. Its translation is CASSVFLAGGGDEQFF.

Many counts were recorded for this clonotype. The chain uses TRBV29-1 and TRBJ2-7, with TRBD2 identical over 8 bases. The length of the CDR3 is 12 residues. J gave up 1 base and V 6 bases, and 2 bases lay outside the gene matches. CDR1 is SQVTM, CDR2 ANQGSEA, per germline. The CDR3 spells CSVGTSSYEQYF. In DNA, the CDR3 is TGCAGCGTGGGGACTAGTTCCTACGAGCAGTACTTC.

This clonotype was detected many times. V and J are TRBV6-5 and TRBJ2-3; D unresolved. Germline V gene lookup returns CDR1 MNHEY and CDR2 SVGAGI. The CDR3 length is 11 residues. V lost 6 bases and J 4 bases, leaving 5 bases between the germline ends. CDR3 sequence (DNA): TGTGCCAGCAGCAAGGCAGATACGCAGTATTTT. Its translation is CASSKADTQYF.

This clonotype has ten or more counts. The V call is TRBV7-2, the J call TRBJ2-1; the D is unclear. CDR1 is SGHTA, CDR2 FQGNSA, per germline. Trimming removed 1 base at V and 6 bases at J, with 10 bases between. The CDR3 contains 14 residues. The CDR3 protein is CASSLVHGSNEQFF. The CDR3 nucleotides read TGTGCCAGCAGCTTAGTTCATGGTTCCAATGAGCAGTTCTTC.

This clonotype was found many times. This chain joins TRBV4-1 and TRBJ2-3, with 7 positions matching TRBD1. The CDR3 extends over 16 amino acids. V dropped 5 bases and J dropped 0; count of bases not matched to a gene: 8. Germline V gene lookup returns CDR1 MGHRA and CDR2 YSYEKL. The CDR3 loop is CASSSLGGGSTDTQYF. Here the CDR3 DNA reads TGCGCCAGCAGCTCCCTAGGGGGCGGGAGCACAGATACGCAGTATTTT.

This clonotype was detected many times. CDR3 sequence (DNA): TGTGCCAGCAGCCCCCGCAGAAGCGCCTCATACAATGAGCAGTTCTTC. Protein: CASSPRRSASYNEQFF. This chain joins TRBV14 and TRBJ2-1; D ambiguous. Germline values: CDR1 SGHDN, CDR2 FVKESK. Trimming took off 4 bases at V and 4 bases at J, with 17 bases between the two ends. This CDR3 spans 16 amino acids.

This clonotype was detected many times. The rearrangement uses TRBV19 and TRBJ1-2; 8 bases line up with TRBD1. The CDR3 covers 13 residues. CDR1 LNHDA and CDR2 SQIVND come from the germline V gene (reference sequence). Losses at the gene ends were 6 bases for V and 8 bases for J; bases not matched to a gene: 8. CDR3 bases: TGTGCCAGTAGGACGACAGGGGACGGCGGCTACACCTTC. This sequence encodes CASRTTGDGGYTF.

This clonotype was seen ten or more times. The V call is TRBV6-1, the J call TRBJ2-7; D perhaps matches TRBD2 (5 bases). The CDR3 spans 12 residues. Trimming took 4 bases from V and 7 from J, leaving 11 bases between them. Germline CDR1 reads MNHNS; CDR2 reads SASEGT. CDR3 region: CASSGVGSEQYF. DNA of the CDR3: TGTGCCAGCAGTGGGGTGGGGAGTGAGCAGTACTTC.

Many counts were recorded for this clonotype. The rearrangement links TRBV6-5 to TRBJ1-2; D gene uncertain. This CDR3 has 12 amino acids. Germline V lookup: CDR1 MNHEY, CDR2 SVGAGI. Trimming took off 8 bases at V and 8 bases at J, with 15 bases between the two ends. CDR3 coding DNA: TGTGCCAGCCACGAGGGTCAGCGGGGCTACACCTTC. Its translation is CASHEGQRGYTF.

The chain couples TRBV19 to TRBJ1-1; no clear D gene. The germline V gene encodes CDR1 LNHDA and CDR2 SQIVND (reference sequence). This CDR3 has 13 amino acids. The germline V and J ends were trimmed by 2 bases and 1 base, with 5 bases remaining between them. CDR3 sequence: CASSIPGNTEAFF. Written as DNA, the CDR3 is TGTGCCAGTAGTATACCTGGGAACACTGAAGCTTTCTTT.

For this clonotype: Just one base apart from a much larger clone, this may be a read error. The genes are TRBV7-8 and TRBJ1-5, with D uncertain. The CDR3 contains 13 residues. CDR1 is SGHVS, CDR2 FQNEAQ, per germline. The chain's CDR3 is CASSFSPGQSQHF. CDR3 bases: TGTGCCAGCAGCTTCAGTCCAGGTCAGTCCCAGCATTTT. Filled out from reference TRBV7-8 and TRBJ1-5, the complete variable domain reads GAGVSQSPRYKVAKRGQDVALRCDPISGHVSLFWYQQALGQGPEFLTYFQNEAQLDKSGLPSDRFFAERPEGSVSTLKIQRTQQEDSAVYLCASSFSPGQSQHFGDGTRLSIL.

Here the CDR3 DNA reads TGTGCCAGCAGTTACTCCGTACACGACCCGCATGGGACCCAGTACTTC. This encodes CASSYSVHDPHGTQYF. V is TRBV6-2 or TRBV6-3 and J is TRBJ2-5; D unclear. Trimming left V 0 bases short and J 7 bases short, with 18 bases between. The germline V gene has CDR1 MNHEY and CDR2 SVGEGT. This CDR3 comprises 16 residues.

On this clonotype itself: One end of the junction varies from germline; a read error may be responsible. The rearrangement joins TRBV6-1 to TRBJ1-2, with a weak D call TRBD1 (5 bases). Germline assignment: CDR1 MNHNS and CDR2 SASEGT. This CDR3 contains 16 residues. CDR3 region: CVSSVPTQGGFDGYTF. The CDR3 DNA reads as TGTGTCAGCAGTGTTCCCACCCAGGGCGGGTTCGATGGCTACACCTTC.

This clonotype was counted ten times or more. The J gene is TRBJ2-1, the V gene TRBV10-3; 9 bases are shared with TRBD2. Trimming at V came to 7 bases and at J to 6 bases, leaving 4 bases not matched to a gene. There are 13 residues in the CDR3. Looked up from germline, CDR1 is ENHRY and CDR2 is SYGVKD. CDR3 loop: CAIKGTSSNEQFF. In DNA form, the CDR3 reads TGTGCCATCAAAGGGACTAGCTCCAATGAGCAGTTCTTC.

On this clonotype: A much larger clone is a single base away; this may be a read error. The chain joins TRBV28 to TRBJ2-7; TRBD1 or TRBD2 may be the D gene (5 bases each). This CDR3 has 15 residues. Germline V gene lookup returns CDR1 MDHEN and CDR2 SYDVKM. V gave up 11 bases and J gave up 4 bases, with 24 bases separating them. CDR3 nucleotides: TGTGCCTGCCGCAACGCCGGGACCGTCAATTACGAGCAGTACTTC. Protein: CACRNAGTVNYEQYF. Drawing the rest from reference TRBV28 and TRBJ2-7, the complete variable domain is DVKVTQSSRYLVKRTGEKVFLECVQDMDHENMFWYRQDPGLGLRLIYFSYDVKMKEKGDIPEGYSVSREKKERFSLILESASTNQTSMYLCACRNAGTVNYEQYFGPGTRLTVT.

This clonotype was observed at least ten times. The chain employs TRBV30 and TRBJ2-7; possibly TRBD2 for D (5 bases). The V and J ends lost 0 bases and 0 bases respectively, with 9 bases between them. Germline values: CDR1 GTSNPN, CDR2 SVGIG (reference sequence). The CDR3 runs to 14 residues. CDR3 coding DNA: TGTGCCTGGAGTGTGGGCGGACTCTCCTACGAGCAGTACTTC. This translates into CAWSVGGLSYEQYF.

This clonotype was found a few times. J is TRBJ1-4 and V is TRBV3-1, with D maybe TRBD1 (5 bases). CDR1 and CDR2 (germline): LGHDT, YNNKEL (reference sequence). Trimming shortened V by 7 bases and J by 4 bases, and 10 bases separated the two germline ends. The CDR3 is made up of 13 amino acids. CDR3 nucleotides: TGTGCCAGCAAGGGGCCTTATAATGAAAAACTGTTTTTT. It translates to CASKGPYNEKLFF. The variable domain in full, completed from reference TRBV3-1 and TRBJ1-4, reads DTAVSQTPKYLVTQMGNDKSIKCEQNLGHDTMYWYKQDSKKFLKIMFSYNNKELIINETVPNRFSPKSPDKAHLNLHINSLELGDSAVYFCASKGPYNEKLFFGSGTQLSVL.

This clonotype was counted at least ten times. This chain uses TRBV24-1 with TRBJ2-3; the D gene is possibly TRBD1 (6 bases). This CDR3 is 14 amino acids long. Trimming took 4 bases from V and 1 from J, leaving 8 bases between them. Per the germline V gene, CDR1 is KGHDR and CDR2 is SFDVKD. This chain's CDR3 is CATSEAGGTDTQYF. For the CDR3, the DNA is TGTGCCACCAGTGAGGCAGGGGGCACAGATACGCAGTATTTT.

This clonotype was counted at least ten times. The rearrangement joins TRBV5-1 to TRBJ1-2; tentatively, D is TRBD1 (5 bases). This CDR3 is built from 16 residues. Germline loops: CDR1 SGHRS, CDR2 YFSETQ. V was shortened by 2 bases and J by 4 bases, with 18 bases between the two germline ends. The CDR3 spells CASSLFQTENLYGYTF. The CDR3 coding sequence is TGCGCCAGCAGCTTATTCCAGACAGAGAACCTCTATGGCTACACCTTC.